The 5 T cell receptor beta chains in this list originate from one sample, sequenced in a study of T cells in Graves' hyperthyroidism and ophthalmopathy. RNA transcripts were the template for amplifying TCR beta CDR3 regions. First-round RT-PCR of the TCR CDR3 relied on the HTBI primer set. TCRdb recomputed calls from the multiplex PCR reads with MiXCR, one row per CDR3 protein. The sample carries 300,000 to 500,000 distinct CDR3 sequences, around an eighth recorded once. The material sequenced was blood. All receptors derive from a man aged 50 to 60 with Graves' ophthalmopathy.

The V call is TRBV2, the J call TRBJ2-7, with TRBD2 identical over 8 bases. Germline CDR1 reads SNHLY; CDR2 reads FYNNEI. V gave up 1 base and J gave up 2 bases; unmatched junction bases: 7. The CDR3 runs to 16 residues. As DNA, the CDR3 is TGTGCCAGCAGTGAAGGAACTAGCGGCTTTACCTACGAGCAGTACTTC. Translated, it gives CASSEGTSGFTYEQYF.

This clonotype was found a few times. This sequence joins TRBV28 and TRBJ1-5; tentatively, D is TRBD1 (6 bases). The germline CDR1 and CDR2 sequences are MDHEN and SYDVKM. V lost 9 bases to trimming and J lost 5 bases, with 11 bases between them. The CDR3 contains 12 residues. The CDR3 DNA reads TGTGCCAGTGAGCAGGGGCATCAGCCCCAGCATTTT. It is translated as CASEQGHQPQHF.

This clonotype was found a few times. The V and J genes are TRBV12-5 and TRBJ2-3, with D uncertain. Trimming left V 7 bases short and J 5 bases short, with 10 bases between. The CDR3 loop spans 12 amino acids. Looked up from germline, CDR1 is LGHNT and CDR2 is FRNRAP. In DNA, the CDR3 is TGTGCTAGTGCCACACGTAGAGATACGCAGTATTTT. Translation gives CASATRRDTQYF.

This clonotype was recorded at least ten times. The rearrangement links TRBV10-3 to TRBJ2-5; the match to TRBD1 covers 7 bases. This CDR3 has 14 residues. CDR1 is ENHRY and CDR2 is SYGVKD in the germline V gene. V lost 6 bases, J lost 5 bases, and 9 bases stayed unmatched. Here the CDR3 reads CAISTRQGGETQYF. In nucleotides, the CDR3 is TGTGCCATCAGCACCAGACAGGGTGGCGAGACCCAGTACTTC.

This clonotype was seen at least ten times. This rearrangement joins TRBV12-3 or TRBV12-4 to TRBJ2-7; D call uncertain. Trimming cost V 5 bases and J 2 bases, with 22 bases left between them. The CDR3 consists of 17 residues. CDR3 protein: CASSPSGPGPFPYEQYF. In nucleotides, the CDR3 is TGTGCCAGCAGTCCATCAGGCCCTGGCCCTTTCCCCTACGAGCAGTACTTC.